This is a list of T cell receptor beta chains from one sample in a study of shared clonotypes between healthy human individuals. Sequencing was performed with immunoSEQ multiplex PCR; in TCRdb, only in-frame clones are kept and a portion is missing. The profile covers 1,100,000 or so clones, with around 78% appearing a single time and around 0.47% taken by the ten largest. The sequencing sample was made of memory CD4+ T cells from PBMCs. The receptor source for this set is a man aged 18 to 35 in good health. Some clones in this sample may be carry-over from other donors' samples. CDR3s leave out the opening cysteine and the closing phenylalanine or tryptophan. A clone size is listed for some rows: how often the clone was seen (once, few, many), or a class if it is expanded.

CDR3aa | j_gene | v_gene | abundance
ASSLRTGSGANVLT | TRBJ2-6 | TRBV18 | .
ASSPGPVLGQPQH | TRBJ1-5 | TRBV11-3 | .
ASSSHAGTEMYEQY | TRBJ2-7 | TRBV28 | .
ASSGGLAGVGETQY | TRBJ2-5 | TRBV5-1 | many
ASSRGGGAAARVADTQY | TRBJ2-3 | TRBV4-3 | .
ASSLDRANYGYT | TRBJ1-2 | TRBV5-1 | .
ASSLKGGGEQY | TRBJ2-7 | TRBV11-1 | .
ASGRENTEAF | TRBJ1-1 | TRBV7-9 | .
ASVKIDGFNQPQH | TRBJ1-5 | TRBV19 | .
SVRDRLGTNEKLF | TRBJ1-4 | TRBV29-1 | .
ASSEPGNEQF | TRBJ2-1 | TRBV2 | .
ASSLAGTGGKQY | TRBJ2-7 | TRBV7-8 | .